This T cell receptor (beta chain) was recovered during a study of spatial heterogeneity in lung cancer. Study information: PBMC samples from follow-up, where available, were sequenced a median of around two years after resection.

This clonotype was observed many times. Time point meaning: blood at routine non-recurrence follow-up after resection. Sequencing was performed on whole RNA extracted from tumor and nontumor lung tissue, or from frozen PBMC, and the material was left unsorted. Carried by each TCR cDNA molecule was a unique molecular identifier. TCRdb recomputed calls from the 5' RACE reads with MiXCR, one row per CDR3 protein. The sample has more than 15,000 distinct CDR3 sequences; roughly 6.3% are singletons. This CDR3 is built from 14 residues. Germline V lookup: CDR1 KGHDR, CDR2 SFDVKD. V dropped 1 base and J dropped 7 bases, with 11 bases sitting between them.

Sequencing used PBMCs, obtained at follow-up. The TCR sequence derives from a male donor with early-stage non-small cell lung cancer. V is TRBV24-1 and J is TRBJ2-3; maybe TRBD2 (5 bases). The CDR3: CATSDFGEINTQYF. The CDR3, as DNA: TGTGCCACCAGTGATTTCGGGGAGATAAATACGCAGTATTTT.